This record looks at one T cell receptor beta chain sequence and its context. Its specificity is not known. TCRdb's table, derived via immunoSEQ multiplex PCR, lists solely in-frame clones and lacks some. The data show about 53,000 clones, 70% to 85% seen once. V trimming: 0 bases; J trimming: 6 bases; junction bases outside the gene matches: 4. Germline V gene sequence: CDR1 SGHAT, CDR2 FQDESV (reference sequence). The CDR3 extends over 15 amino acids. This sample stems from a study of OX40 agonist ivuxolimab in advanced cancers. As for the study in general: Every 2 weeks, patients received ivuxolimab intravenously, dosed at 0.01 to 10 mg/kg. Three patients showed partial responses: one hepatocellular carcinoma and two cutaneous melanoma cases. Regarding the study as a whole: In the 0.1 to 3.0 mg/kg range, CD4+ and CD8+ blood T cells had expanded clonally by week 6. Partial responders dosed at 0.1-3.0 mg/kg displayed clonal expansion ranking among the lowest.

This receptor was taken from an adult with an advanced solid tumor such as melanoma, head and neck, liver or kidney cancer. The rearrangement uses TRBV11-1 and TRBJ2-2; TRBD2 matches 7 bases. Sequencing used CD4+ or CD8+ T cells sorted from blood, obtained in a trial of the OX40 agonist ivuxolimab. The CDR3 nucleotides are TGTGCCAGCAGCTTAGCGCTGGGAGGGCCCGGGGAGCTGTTTTTT. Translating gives CASSLALGGPGELFF.